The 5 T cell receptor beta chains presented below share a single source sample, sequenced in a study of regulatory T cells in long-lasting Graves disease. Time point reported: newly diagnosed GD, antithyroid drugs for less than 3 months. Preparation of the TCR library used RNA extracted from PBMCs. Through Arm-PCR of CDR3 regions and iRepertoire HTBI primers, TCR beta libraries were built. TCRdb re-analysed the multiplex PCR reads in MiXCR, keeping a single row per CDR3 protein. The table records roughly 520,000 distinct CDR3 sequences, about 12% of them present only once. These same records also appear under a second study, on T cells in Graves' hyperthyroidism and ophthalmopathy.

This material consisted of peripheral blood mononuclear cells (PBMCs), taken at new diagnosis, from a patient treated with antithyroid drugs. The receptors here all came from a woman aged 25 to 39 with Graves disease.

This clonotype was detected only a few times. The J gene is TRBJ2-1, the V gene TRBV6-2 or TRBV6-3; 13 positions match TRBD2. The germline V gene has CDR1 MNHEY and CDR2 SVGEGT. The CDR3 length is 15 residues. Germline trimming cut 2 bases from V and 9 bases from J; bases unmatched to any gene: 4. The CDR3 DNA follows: TGTGCCAGCAGTTACCATACTAGCGGGAGGGGTGAGCAGTTCTTC. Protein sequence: CASSYHTSGRGEQFF.

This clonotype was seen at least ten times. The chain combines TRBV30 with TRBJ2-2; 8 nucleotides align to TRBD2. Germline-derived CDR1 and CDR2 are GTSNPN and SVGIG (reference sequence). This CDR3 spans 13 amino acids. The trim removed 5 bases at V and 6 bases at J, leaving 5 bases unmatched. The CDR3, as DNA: TGTGCCTGGGGAGCGGGAGAGGCCGGGGAGCTGTTTTTT. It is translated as CAWGAGEAGELFF.

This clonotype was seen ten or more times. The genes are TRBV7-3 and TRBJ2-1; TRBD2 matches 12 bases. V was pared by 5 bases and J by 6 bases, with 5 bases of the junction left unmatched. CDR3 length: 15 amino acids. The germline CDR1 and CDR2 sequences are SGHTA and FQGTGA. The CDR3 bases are TGTGCCAGCAGCCGACTAGCGGGAGCTCCCAATGAGCAGTTCTTC. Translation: CASSRLAGAPNEQFF.

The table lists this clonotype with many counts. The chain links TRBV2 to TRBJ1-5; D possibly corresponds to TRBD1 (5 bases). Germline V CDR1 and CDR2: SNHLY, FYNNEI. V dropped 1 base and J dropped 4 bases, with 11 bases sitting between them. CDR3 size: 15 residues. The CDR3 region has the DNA TGTGCCAGCAGTGAAGAGTTGGGGCAAAATCAGCCCCAGCATTTT. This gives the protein CASSEELGQNQPQHF.

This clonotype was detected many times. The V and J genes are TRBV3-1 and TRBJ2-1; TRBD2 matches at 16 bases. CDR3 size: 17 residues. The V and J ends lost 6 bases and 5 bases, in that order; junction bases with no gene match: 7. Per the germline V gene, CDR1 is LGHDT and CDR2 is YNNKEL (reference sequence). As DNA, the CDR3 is TGTGCCAGCAGAGACGGGACTAGCGGGAGGGCAGACAATGAGCAGTTCTTC. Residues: CASRDGTSGRADNEQFF.